What follows describes a single TCR beta chain. In the study's own analysis: Nucleated cell number was recorded as an estimate derived from reference gene primer amplification. Data came from immunoSEQ multiplex PCR; TCRdb stores just in-frame clones and leaves some out. The V and J calls and the clone size are those of that table, but D and trimming were determined from the DNA. The table has around 300,000 clones, more than 85% seen once. The data are from a study of blood T cell repertoires in COVID-19. The CDR3 is 13 amino acids. Trimming took off 4 bases at V and 6 bases at J, with 13 bases between the two ends. Germline V gives CDR1 SGHNT, CDR2 YYREEE (reference sequence). Patients at the Seattle site were enrolled during active infection and followed longitudinally.

This sequence joins TRBV5-4 and TRBJ1-1, with a possible D match to TRBD1 (6 bases). Sequencing was carried out using peripheral blood. The receptor's source is a woman in her thirties with COVID-19, enrolled during active disease. The CDR3 spells CASSTMGQPEAFF. In DNA, the CDR3 is TGTGCCAGCAGCACAATGGGACAACCTGAAGCTTTCTTT.